This T cell receptor beta chain was recorded in a study of T-cell reconstitution after alpha-beta-depleted transplantation in children. Study-wide points: Surviving thymic progenitors and recipient T cells were the source of high TCRbeta diversity at day 60 in some patients. By one year post-transplant, T-cell counts and diversity largely arose from T cells that were newly produced. It was reported that alpha-beta T cells came from several hundred expanded graft clones (about two months after transplant).

For TCRbeta, the library was prepared with unique molecular identifiers. TCRdb itself ran the PCR reads through MiXCR, one entry per CDR3 protein. The table lists approximately 31,000 distinct CDR3 sequences, nearly 6.5% of them singletons. Many counts were recorded for this clonotype. What it recognizes is unknown. V was pared by 5 bases and J by 5 bases, with 8 bases of the junction left unmatched. This CDR3 region has 15 residues. The germline gives CDR1 SGHDT, CDR2 YYEEEE. The specimen was peripheral blood, collected 60 days after TCRalphabeta/CD19-depleted stem cell transplant. The clonotype was recovered from a child in the first two years of life who had a stem cell transplant for acute myeloid leukemia, so the T cells may come from the graft donor. The J gene is TRBJ1-2, the V gene TRBV5-6; 11 nucleotides line up with TRBD1. The CDR3 sequence is CASRKGQGARYGYTF. The CDR3 DNA sequence: TGTGCCAGCAGAAAAGGACAGGGGGCGCGGTATGGCTACACCTTC.